These 15 T cell receptor beta chains were all obtained from the same sample, sequenced in a study of human T cells and chemical hapten exposure. The time point: pre-sensitization, week 0. Treatment here: therapeutic diphenylcyclopropenone sensitization with weekly scalp DPC. TCRdb itself ran the RACE reads through MiXCR, one entry per CDR3 protein. The table has more than 80,000 distinct CDR3 sequences, less than 14% seen once. The source material was whole blood, sampled in connection with sensitization to the hapten diphenylcyclopropenone (DPC). These receptors were obtained from an older woman with alopecia areata. Some clones in this sample may be carry-over from other donors' samples.

This clonotype showed up many times. The gene calls are TRBV19 and TRBJ2-3, with TRBD1 identical over 8 bases. Trimming at V came to 4 bases and at J to 2 bases, leaving 11 bases not matched to a gene. The CDR3 totals 17 residues. Germline V gene data show CDR1 as LNHDA and CDR2 as SQIVND (reference sequence). CDR3 bases: TGTGCCAGTAGTAACCTAGGACAGGGTCCCGACACAGATACGCAGTATTTT. It translates to CASSNLGQGPDTDTQYF.

This CDR3 is CASSLVGALQETQYF. The CDR3 region has the DNA TGTGCCAGCAGCTTAGTAGGAGCCCTGCAAGAGACCCAGTACTTC. This chain links TRBV7-6 with TRBJ2-5; D uncertain. Germline CDR1 SGHVS, CDR2 FNYEAQ. This CDR3 is 15 amino acids long. V was pared by 1 base and J by 2 bases, with 11 bases between. The full variable domain, in which reference TRBV7-6 and TRBJ2-5 provide the parts outside the CDR3, is GAGVSQSPRYKVTKRGQDVALRCDPISGHVSLYWYRQALGQGPEFLTYFNYEAQQDKSGLPNDRFSAERPEGSISTLTIQRTEQRDSAMYRCASSLVGALQETQYFGPGTRLLVL.

This clonotype was detected a few times. This rearrangement joins TRBV5-4 to TRBJ2-3, with 12 bases that match TRBD2. Per the germline V gene, CDR1 is SGHNT and CDR2 is YYREEE (reference sequence). After removal of 4 bases from V and 3 bases from J, the junction contained 6 bases not matched to a gene. This CDR3 has 16 amino acids. The CDR3 loop reads CASSLRLAGATDTQYF. For the CDR3, the DNA is TGTGCCAGCAGCCTCCGACTAGCGGGGGCGACAGATACGCAGTATTTT.

This clonotype has a count of ten or more. The rearrangement links TRBV10-3 to TRBJ2-2; the D gene is possibly TRBD2 (6 bases). CDR1 and CDR2 (germline): ENHRY, SYGVKD. CDR3 length: 15 amino acids. Deletions cut 7 bases from V and 3 bases from J, with 15 bases between. The CDR3 nucleotides are TGTGCCATCACCGGGACTGGGGAGGACACCGGGGAGCTGTTTTTT. Residues: CAITGTGEDTGELFF.

This chain uses TRBV6-5 with TRBJ1-6; 7 nucleotides line up with TRBD1. The CDR3 has 15 amino acids. Germline CDR1 is MNHEY and CDR2 is SVGAGI. Unmatched junction bases numbered 3, after V lost 0 bases and J lost 7 bases. The CDR3: CASSYSTGLNSPLHF. Here the CDR3 DNA reads TGTGCCAGCAGTTACTCGACAGGGTTAAATTCACCCCTCCACTTT.

In DNA, the CDR3 is TGTGCCAGCAGCTTAGTGGCACTGGGCCCCAGCACTGAAGCTTTCTTT. It translates to CASSLVALGPSTEAFF. The chain recombines TRBV7-9 with TRBJ1-1; D is unresolved. The germline V gene encodes CDR1 SEHNR and CDR2 FQNEAQ (reference sequence). The V end was cut by 1 base, the J end by 4 bases, with 16 bases between. The CDR3 is 16 amino acids. Complete variable domain (other parts from reference TRBV7-9 and TRBJ1-1): DTGVSQNPRHKITKRGQNVTFRCDPISEHNRLYWYRQTLGQGPEFLTYFQNEAQLEKSRLLSDRFSAERPKGSFSTLEIQRTEQGDSAMYLCASSLVALGPSTEAFFGQGTRLTVV.

A word on this clonotype: This is likely a read error, given that the CDR3 carries no conserved phenylalanine or tryptophan at its end. The rearrangement links TRBV5-1 to TRBJ2-1, with D unclear. CDR3 length equals 14 residues. CDR1 and CDR2 (germline): SGHRS, YFSETQ. V was trimmed by 0 bases and J by 6 bases, leaving 10 bases between them. The CDR3 sequence is CASSLEAVTNEQFY. CDR3 bases: TGCGCCAGCAGCTTGGAGGCAGTAACCAATGAGCAGTTCTAC.

This clonotype was recorded many times. The rearrangement links TRBV2 to TRBJ2-1, with 11 positions matching TRBD2. V was clipped by 6 bases and J by 4 bases; unmatched bases: 2. CDR1 and CDR2 from the germline V gene are SNHLY and FYNNEI. This CDR3 comprises 14 residues. CDR3 protein: CASRGTSGYNEQFF. CDR3 nucleotides: TGTGCCAGCAGGGGGACTAGCGGTTACAATGAGCAGTTCTTC.

This clonotype was seen at least ten times. The chain combines TRBV7-3 with TRBJ1-2, with 9 positions matching TRBD1. The CDR3 extends over 14 amino acids. CDR1 is SGHTA, CDR2 FQGTGA, per germline. J was trimmed by 7 bases and V by 4 bases; bases with no gene match: 7. This CDR3 is CASSSGGQGTGYTF. CDR3 coding DNA: TGTGCCAGCAGCTCCGGGGGACAGGGCACTGGCTACACCTTC. Using reference TRBV7-3 and TRBJ1-2 for the parts outside the CDR3, the full variable domain is GAGVSQTPSNKVTEKGKYVELRCDPISGHTALYWYRQSLGQGPEFLIYFQGTGAADDSGLPNDRFFAVRPEGSVSTLKIQRTERGDSAVYLCASSSGGQGTGYTFGSGTRLTVV.

This clonotype came up many times. The CDR3 reads CASSAITGAEAFF. Written as DNA, the CDR3 is TGTGCCAGCAGCGCAATAACCGGGGCTGAAGCTTTCTTT. J is TRBJ1-1 and V is TRBV9; D is ambiguous. The CDR3 totals 13 residues. CDR1 is SGDLS and CDR2 is YYNGEE in the germline V gene. Trimming removed 3 bases at V and 6 bases at J, with 12 bases between. Supplemented by reference TRBV9 and TRBJ1-1, the full variable domain reads DSGVTQTPKHLITATGQRVTLRCSPRSGDLSVYWYQQSLDQGLQFLIQYYNGEERAKGNILERFSAQQFPDLHSELNLSSLELGDSALYFCASSAITGAEAFFGQGTRLTVV.

This clonotype was seen at least ten times. This chain joins TRBV5-1 and TRBJ1-3; 8 positions agree with TRBD1. Germline V gene sequence: CDR1 SGHRS, CDR2 YFSETQ. The length of the CDR3 is 15 residues. Losses at the gene ends were 4 bases for V and 2 bases for J; bases not matched to a gene: 5. CDR3 DNA sequence: TGCGCCAGCAGCGCAACAGGGGGTACTGGAAACACCATATATTTT. This sequence encodes CASSATGGTGNTIYF.

This clonotype was seen at least ten times. The CDR3 sequence is CASSPGDGGTQYF. The DNA for the CDR3 is TGCGCCAGCAGCCCAGGAGACGGCGGTACGCAGTATTTT. The J gene is TRBJ2-3, the V gene TRBV5-1, with D unresolved. This CDR3 has 13 amino acids. The germline gives CDR1 SGHRS, CDR2 YFSETQ. Trimming left V 4 bases short and J 8 bases short, with 14 bases between.

In its sample, this clonotype was seen a few times. The gene calls are TRBV20-1 and TRBJ2-1; TRBD1 matches at 7 bases. The germline V gene encodes CDR1 DFQATT and CDR2 SNEGSKA (reference sequence). This CDR3 is 15 amino acids long. The junction had 20 bases not matched to a gene; V was cut back by 6 bases and J by 12 bases. The CDR3 here is CSAAEEGQSLDLQFF. CDR3 DNA: TGCAGTGCGGCTGAAGAGGGACAGAGCTTGGATCTGCAGTTCTTC.

This clonotype was seen ten or more times. This chain joins TRBV20-1 and TRBJ2-3; 7 nucleotides align to TRBD2. This CDR3 has 14 amino acids. Germline V gene data show CDR1 as DFQATT and CDR2 as SNEGSKA (reference sequence). After removal of 5 bases from V and 0 bases from J, the junction contained 5 bases not matched to a gene. The DNA for the CDR3 is TGCAGTGCTGGGCTAGCGGCTAGCACAGATACGCAGTATTTT. Its translation is CSAGLAASTDTQYF.

The chain links TRBV7-6 to TRBJ1-4; possibly TRBD1 for D (6 bases). The germline CDR1 and CDR2 sequences are SGHVS and FNYEAQ. This CDR3 is 16 amino acids long. V lost 5 bases and J 0 bases, leaving 13 bases between the germline ends. The CDR3 loop reads CASSPRDTATNEKLFF. The DNA for the CDR3 is TGTGCCAGCAGCCCCCGGGACACGGCAACTAATGAAAAACTGTTTTTT.